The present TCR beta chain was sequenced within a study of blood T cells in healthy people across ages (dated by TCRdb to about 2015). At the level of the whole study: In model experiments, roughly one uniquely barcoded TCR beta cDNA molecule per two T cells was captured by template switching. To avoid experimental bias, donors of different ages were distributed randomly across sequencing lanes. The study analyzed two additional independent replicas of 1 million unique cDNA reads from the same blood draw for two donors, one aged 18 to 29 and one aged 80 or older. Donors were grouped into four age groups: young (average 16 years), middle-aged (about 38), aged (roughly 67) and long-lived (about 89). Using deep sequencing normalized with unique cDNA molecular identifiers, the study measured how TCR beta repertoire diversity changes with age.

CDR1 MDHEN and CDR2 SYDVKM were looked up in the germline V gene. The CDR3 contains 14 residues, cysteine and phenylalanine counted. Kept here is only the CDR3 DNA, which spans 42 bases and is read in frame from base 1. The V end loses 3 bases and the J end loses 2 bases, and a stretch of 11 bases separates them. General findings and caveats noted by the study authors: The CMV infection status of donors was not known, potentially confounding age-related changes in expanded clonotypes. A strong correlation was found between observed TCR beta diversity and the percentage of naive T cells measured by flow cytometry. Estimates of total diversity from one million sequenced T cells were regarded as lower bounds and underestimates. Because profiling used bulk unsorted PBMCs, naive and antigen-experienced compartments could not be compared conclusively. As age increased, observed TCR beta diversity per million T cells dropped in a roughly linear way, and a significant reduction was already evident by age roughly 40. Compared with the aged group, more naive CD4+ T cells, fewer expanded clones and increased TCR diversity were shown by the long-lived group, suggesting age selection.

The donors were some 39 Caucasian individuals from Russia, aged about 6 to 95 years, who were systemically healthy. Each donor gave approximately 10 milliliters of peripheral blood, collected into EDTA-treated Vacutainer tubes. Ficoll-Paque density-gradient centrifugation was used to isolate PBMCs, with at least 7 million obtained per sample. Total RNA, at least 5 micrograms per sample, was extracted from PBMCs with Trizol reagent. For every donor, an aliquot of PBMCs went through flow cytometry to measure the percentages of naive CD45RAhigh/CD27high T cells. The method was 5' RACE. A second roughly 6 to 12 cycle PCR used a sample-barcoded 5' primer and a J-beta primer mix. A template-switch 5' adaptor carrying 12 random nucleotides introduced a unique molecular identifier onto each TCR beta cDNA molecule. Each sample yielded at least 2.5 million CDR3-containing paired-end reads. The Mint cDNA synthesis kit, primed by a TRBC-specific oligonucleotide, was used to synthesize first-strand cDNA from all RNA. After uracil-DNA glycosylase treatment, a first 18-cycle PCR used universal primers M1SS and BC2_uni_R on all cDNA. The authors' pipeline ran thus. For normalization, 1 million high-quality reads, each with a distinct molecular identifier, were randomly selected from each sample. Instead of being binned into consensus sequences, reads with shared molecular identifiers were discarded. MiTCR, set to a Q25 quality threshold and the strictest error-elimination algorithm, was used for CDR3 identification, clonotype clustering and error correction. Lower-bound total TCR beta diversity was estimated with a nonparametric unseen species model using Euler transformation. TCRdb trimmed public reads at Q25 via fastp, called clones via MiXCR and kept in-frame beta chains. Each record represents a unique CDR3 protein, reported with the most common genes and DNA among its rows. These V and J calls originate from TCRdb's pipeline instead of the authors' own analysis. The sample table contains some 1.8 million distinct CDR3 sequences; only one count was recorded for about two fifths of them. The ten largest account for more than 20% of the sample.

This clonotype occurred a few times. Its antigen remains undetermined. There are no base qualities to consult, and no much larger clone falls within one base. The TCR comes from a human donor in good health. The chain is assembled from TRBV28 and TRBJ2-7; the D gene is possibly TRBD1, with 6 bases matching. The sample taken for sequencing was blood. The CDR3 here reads CASSLRTEAYEQYF. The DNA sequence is TGTGCCAGCAGTTTGAGGACAGAAGCCTACGAGCAGTACTTC. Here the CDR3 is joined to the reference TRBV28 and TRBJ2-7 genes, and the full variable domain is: DVKVTQSSRYLVKRTGEKVFLECVQDMDHENMFWYRQDPGLGLRLIYFSYDVKMKEKGDIPEGYSVSREKKERFSLILESASTNQTSMYLCASSLRTEAYEQYFGPGTRLTVT.